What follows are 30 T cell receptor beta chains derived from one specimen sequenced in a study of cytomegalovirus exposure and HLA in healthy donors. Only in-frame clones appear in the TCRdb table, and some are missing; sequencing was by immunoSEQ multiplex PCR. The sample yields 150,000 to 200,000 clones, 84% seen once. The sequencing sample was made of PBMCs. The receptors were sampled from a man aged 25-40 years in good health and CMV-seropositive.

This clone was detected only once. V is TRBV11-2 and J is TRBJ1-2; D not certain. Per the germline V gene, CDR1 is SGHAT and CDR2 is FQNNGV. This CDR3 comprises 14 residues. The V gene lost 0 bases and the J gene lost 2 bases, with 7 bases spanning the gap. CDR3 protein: CASSLDWRNYGYTF. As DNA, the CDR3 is TGTGCCAGCAGCTTAGATTGGCGGAACTATGGCTACACCTTC.

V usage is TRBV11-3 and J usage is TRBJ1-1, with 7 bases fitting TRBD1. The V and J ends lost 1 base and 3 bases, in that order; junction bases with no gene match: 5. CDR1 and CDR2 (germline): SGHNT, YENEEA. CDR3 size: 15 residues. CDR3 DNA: TGTGCCAGCAGCTTAGTCCAGGGGGATGACACTGAAGCTTTCTTT. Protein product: CASSLVQGDDTEAFF.

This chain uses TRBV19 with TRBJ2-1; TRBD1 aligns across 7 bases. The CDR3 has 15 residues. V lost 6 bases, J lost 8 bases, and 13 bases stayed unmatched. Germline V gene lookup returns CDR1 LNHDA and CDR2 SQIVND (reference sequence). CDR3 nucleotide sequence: TGTGCCAGTAGGCCCCGGGGACAGAGGTATGATGAGCAGTTCTTC. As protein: CASRPRGQRYDEQFF.

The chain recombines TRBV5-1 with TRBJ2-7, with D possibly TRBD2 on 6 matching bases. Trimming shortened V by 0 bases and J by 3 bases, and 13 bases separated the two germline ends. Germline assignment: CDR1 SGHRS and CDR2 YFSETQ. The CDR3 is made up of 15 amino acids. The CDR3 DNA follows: TGCGCCAGCAGCTTGGCGGCGGGGCCGGGCTACGAGCAGTACTTC. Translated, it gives CASSLAAGPGYEQYF. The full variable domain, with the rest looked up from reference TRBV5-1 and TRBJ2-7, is KAGVTQTPRYLIKTRGQQVTLSCSPISGHRSVSWYQQTPGQGLQFLFEYFSETQRNKGNFPGRFSGRQFSNSRSEMNVSTLELGDSALYLCASSLAAGPGYEQYFGPGTRLTVT.

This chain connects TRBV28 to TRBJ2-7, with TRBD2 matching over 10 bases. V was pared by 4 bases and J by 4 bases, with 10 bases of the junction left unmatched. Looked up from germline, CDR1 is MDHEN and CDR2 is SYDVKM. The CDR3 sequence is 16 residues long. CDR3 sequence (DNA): TGTGCCAGCAGTTCCCCTCCTAGCGGGAGAAGATACGAGCAGTACTTC. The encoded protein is CASSSPPSGRRYEQYF.

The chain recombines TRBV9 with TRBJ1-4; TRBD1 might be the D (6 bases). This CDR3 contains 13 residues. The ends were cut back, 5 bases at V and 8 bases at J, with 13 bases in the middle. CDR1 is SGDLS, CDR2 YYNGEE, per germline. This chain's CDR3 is CASSGQSGEKLFF. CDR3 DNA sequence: TGTGCCAGCAGTGGACAGTCCGGGGAAAAACTGTTTTTT.

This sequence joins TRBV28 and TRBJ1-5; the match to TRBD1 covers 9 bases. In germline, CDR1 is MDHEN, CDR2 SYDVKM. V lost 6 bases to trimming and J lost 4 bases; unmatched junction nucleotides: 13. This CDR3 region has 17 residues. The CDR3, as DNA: TGTGCCAGCAGGGACGCCCGGGACAGGGTGGGGAATCAGCCCCAGCATTTT. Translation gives CASRDARDRVGNQPQHF.

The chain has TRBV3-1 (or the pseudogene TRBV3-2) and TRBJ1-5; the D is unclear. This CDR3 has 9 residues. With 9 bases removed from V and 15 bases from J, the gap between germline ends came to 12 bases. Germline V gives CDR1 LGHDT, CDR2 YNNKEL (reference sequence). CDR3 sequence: CASQTGRHF. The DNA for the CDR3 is TGTGCCAGTCAGACCGGGAGGCATTTT.

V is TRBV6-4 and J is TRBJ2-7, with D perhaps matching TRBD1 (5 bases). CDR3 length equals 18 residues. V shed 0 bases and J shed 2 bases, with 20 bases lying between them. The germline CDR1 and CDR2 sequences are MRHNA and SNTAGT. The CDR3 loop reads CASSDSQGVVPQTYEQYF. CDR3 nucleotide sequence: TGTGCCAGCAGTGACTCGCAGGGCGTCGTTCCCCAAACCTACGAGCAGTACTTC.

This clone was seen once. CDR3 loop: CASSFYSGGAGETQYF. The CDR3 nucleotides read TGTGCCAGCAGCTTTTACAGCGGGGGGGCCGGGGAGACCCAGTACTTC. The chain couples TRBV5-6 to TRBJ2-5; 10 bases align to TRBD2. The J segment lost 5 bases and the V segment lost 2 bases, leaving 9 bases of the junction unmatched. There are 16 residues in the CDR3. Germline CDR1 and CDR2: SGHDT and YYEEEE.

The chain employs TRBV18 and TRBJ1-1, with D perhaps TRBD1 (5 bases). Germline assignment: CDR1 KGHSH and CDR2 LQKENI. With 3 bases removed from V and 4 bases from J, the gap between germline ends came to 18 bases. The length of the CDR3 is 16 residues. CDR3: CASSPGLITDSTEAFF. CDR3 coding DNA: TGTGCCAGCTCACCGGGGCTGATTACAGACAGCACTGAAGCTTTCTTT.

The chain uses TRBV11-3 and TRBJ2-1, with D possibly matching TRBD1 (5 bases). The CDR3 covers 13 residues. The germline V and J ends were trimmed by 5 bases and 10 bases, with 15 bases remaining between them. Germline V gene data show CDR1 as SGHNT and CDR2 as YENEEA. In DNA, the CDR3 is TGTGCCAGCAGCCGCCTAGGGGAAGAAGAGCAGTTCTTC. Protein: CASSRLGEEEQFF.

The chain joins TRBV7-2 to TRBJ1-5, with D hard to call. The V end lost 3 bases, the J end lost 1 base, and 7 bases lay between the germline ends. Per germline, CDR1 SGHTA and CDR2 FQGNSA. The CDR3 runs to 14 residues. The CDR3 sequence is CASSLSTSNQPQHF. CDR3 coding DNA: TGTGCCAGCAGCTTGTCTACGAGCAATCAGCCCCAGCATTTT.

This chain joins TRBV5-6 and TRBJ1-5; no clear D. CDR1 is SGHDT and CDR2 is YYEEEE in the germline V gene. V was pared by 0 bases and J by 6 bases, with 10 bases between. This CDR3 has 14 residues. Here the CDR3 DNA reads TGTGCCAGCAGCTTGGGGGGAGAGGGTCAGCCCCAGCATTTT. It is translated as CASSLGGEGQPQHF.

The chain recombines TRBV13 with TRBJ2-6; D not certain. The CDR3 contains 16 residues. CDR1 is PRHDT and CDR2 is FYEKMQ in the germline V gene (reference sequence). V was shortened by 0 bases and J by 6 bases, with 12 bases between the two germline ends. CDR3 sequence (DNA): TGTGCCAGCAGCTTAGGGCAGGTCCAAGTGGCCAACGTCCTGACTTTC. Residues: CASSLGQVQVANVLTF.

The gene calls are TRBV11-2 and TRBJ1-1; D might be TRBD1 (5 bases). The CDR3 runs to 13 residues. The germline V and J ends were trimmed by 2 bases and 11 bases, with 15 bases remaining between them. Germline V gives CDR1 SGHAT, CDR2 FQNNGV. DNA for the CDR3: TGTGCCAGCAGCTTACCTGGCCGGCGGGGGGCTTTCTTT. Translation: CASSLPGRRGAFF.

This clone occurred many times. The CDR3 DNA follows: TGTGCCAGCAGTCCGGGAGCGGGGGCTTCAGATACGCAGTATTTT. It specifies CASSPGAGASDTQYF. The J gene is TRBJ2-3, the V gene TRBV6-4, with TRBD2 matching 8 bases. Germline lookup yields CDR1 MRHNA and CDR2 SNTAGT. J gave up 4 bases and V 5 bases, and 8 bases lay outside the gene matches. CDR3 length equals 15 residues.

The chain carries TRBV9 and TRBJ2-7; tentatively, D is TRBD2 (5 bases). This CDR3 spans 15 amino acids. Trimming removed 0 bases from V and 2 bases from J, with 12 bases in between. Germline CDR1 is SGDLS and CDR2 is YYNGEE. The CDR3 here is CASSVGVSATYEQYF. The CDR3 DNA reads TGTGCCAGCAGCGTAGGGGTTAGCGCAACCTACGAGCAGTACTTC.

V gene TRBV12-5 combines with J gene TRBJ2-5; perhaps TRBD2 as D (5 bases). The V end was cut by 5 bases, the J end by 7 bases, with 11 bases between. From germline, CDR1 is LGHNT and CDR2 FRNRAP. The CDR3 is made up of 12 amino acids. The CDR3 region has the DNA TGTGCTAGTGGTCTCGGTCGGGGGACCCAGTACTTC. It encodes CASGLGRGTQYF.

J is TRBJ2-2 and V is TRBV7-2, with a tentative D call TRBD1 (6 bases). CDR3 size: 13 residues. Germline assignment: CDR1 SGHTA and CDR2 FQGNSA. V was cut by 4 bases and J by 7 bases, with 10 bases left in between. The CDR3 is CASSSPGHGELFF. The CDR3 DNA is TGTGCCAGCAGCTCACCGGGACACGGGGAGCTGTTTTTT.

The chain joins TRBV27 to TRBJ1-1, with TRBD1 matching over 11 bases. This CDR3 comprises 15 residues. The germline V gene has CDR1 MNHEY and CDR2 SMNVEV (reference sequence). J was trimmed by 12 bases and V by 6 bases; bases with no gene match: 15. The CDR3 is CASRQGRGTGGGTFF. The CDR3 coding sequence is TGTGCCAGCAGGCAGGGCCGAGGGACAGGGGGAGGGACTTTCTTT.

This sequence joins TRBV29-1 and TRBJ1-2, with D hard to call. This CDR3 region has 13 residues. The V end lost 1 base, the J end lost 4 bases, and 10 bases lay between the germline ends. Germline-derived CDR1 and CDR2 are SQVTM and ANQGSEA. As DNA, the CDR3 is TGCAGCGTTGAAGGGGGAGACGGCTATGGCTACACCTTC. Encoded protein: CSVEGGDGYGYTF. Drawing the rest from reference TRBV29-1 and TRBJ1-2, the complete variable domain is SAVISQKPSRDICQRGTSLTIQCQVDSQVTMMFWYRQQPGQSLTLIATANQGSEATYESGFVIDKFPISRPNLTFSTLTVSNMSPEDSSIYLCSVEGGDGYGYTFGSGTRLTVV.

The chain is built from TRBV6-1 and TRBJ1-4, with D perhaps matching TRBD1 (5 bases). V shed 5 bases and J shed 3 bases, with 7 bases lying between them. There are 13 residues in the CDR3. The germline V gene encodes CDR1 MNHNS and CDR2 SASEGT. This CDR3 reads CASSRRANEKLFF. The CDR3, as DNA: TGTGCCAGCAGTCGCAGGGCTAATGAAAAACTGTTTTTT.

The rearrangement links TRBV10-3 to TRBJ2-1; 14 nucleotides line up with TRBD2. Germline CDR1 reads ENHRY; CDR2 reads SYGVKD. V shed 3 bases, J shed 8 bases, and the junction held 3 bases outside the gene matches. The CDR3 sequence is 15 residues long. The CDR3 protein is CAISDGLAGGHEQFF. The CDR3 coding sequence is TGTGCCATCAGTGACGGACTAGCGGGAGGACATGAGCAGTTCTTC.

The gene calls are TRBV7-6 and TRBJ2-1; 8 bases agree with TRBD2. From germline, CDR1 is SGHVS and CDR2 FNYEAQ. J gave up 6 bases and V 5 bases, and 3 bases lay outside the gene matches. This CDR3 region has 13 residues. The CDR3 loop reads CASSLLAGNEQFF. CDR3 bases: TGTGCCAGCAGCCTCCTAGCGGGCAATGAGCAGTTCTTC. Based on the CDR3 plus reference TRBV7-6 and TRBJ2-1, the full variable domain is GAGVSQSPRYKVTKRGQDVALRCDPISGHVSLYWYRQALGQGPEFLTYFNYEAQQDKSGLPNDRFSAERPEGSISTLTIQRTEQRDSAMYRCASSLLAGNEQFFGPGTRLTVL.

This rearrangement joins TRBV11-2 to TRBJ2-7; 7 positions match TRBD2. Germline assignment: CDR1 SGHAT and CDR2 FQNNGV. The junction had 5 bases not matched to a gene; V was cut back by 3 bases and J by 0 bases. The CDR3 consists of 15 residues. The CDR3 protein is CASSLGGSSSYEQYF. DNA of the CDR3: TGTGCCAGCAGCTTGGGCGGGAGCAGCTCCTACGAGCAGTACTTC.

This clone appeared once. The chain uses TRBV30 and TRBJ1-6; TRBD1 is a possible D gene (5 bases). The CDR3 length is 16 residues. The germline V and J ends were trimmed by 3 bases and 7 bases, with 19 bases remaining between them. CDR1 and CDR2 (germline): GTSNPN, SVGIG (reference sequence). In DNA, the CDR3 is TGTGCCTGGAGAGCGGGCGGGGGTACTGTAAATTCACCCCTCCACTTT. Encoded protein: CAWRAGGGTVNSPLHF.

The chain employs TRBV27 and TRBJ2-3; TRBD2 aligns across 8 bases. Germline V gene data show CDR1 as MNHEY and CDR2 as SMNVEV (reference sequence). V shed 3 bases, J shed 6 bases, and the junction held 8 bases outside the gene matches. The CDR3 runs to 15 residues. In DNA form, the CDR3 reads TGTGCCAGCAGTTTCTCCGGGACTAGGGGGGATACGCAGTATTTT. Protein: CASSFSGTRGDTQYF.

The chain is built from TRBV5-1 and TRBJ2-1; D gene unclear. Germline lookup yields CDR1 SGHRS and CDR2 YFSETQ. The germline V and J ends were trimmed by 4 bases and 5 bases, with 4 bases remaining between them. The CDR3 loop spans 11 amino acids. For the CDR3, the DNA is TGCGCCAGCAGCGAGAACAATGAGCAGTTCTTC. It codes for CASSENNEQFF.

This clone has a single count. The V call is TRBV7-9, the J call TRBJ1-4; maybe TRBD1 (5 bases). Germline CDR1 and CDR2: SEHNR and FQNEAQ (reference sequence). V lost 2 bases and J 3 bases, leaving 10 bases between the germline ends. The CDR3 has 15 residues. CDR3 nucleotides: TGTGCCAGCAGCTTAAGTCAGGGCCCTAATGAAAAACTGTTTTTT. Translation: CASSLSQGPNEKLFF.